The T cell receptor beta chain described here comes from a study of cytomegalovirus exposure and HLA in healthy donors. Whole-study results and caveats: Sequencing artifact likely explains a cluster of highly shared sequence variants.

The CDR3 runs 13 residues. In germline, CDR1 is MNHEY, CDR2 SVGAGI. V was cut by 0 bases and J by 7 bases, with 10 bases left in between. Of note for this clone: The antigen is undetermined.

In the PCR, 60 Vbeta and 13 Jbeta primers were used. Generated by immunoSEQ multiplex PCR, the TCRdb table keeps only in-frame clones and is missing some. Of 150,000 to 200,000 clones in the sample, roughly 77% are singletons; the top ten hold about 8%. Specimen: PBMCs. The chain employs TRBV6-5 and TRBJ2-7, with D tentatively TRBD1 (5 bases). The receptor was isolated from a woman aged 40 to 50 in good health and CMV-seropositive. As DNA, the CDR3 is TGTGCCAGCAGTTACTCGATTGACAGAGAGCAGTACTTC. Its translation is CASSYSIDREQYF.